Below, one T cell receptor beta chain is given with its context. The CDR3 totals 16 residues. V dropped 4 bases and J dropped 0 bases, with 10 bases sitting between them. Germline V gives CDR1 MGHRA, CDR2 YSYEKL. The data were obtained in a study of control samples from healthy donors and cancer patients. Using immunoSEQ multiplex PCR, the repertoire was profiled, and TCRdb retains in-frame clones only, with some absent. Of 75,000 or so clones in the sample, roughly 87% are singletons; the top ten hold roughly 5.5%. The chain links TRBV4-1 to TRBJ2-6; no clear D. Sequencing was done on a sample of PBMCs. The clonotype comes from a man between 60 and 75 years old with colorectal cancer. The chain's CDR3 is CASSPRRTSGANVLTF. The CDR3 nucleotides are TGCGCCAGCAGCCCCCGGCGGACCTCTGGGGCCAACGTCCTGACTTTC.